Sequencing of this TCR beta chain was carried out in a study of blood T cells in healthy people across ages. A sample-barcoded 5' primer and a J-beta primer mix were used in a second PCR of roughly 6 to 11 cycles. TCRdb called the 5' RACE reads again in MiXCR, with one record for every CDR3 protein. The table includes about 800,000 distinct CDR3 sequences, 25% detected once. The CDR3 has 16 residues. Germline CDR1 is GTSNPN and CDR2 is SVGIG (reference sequence). V trimming: 1 base; J trimming: 1 base; junction bases outside the gene matches: 7. Another study also made use of these data, one on T cells of mothers and their children. That paper states: Biologically related mothers and children overlapped slightly more than unrelated pairs, a non-significant difference.

V and J are TRBV30 and TRBJ2-3, with 8 bases fitting TRBD1. Sequenced input: blood. The TCR originated in a boy between 10 and 17 years old in good health. CDR3 DNA sequence: TGTGCCTGGAGTGGATGGACAGGGACTGGCACAGATACGCAGTATTTT. Its protein product is CAWSGWTGTGTDTQYF. The complete variable domain, with remaining parts taken from reference TRBV30 and TRBJ2-3, reads SQTIHQWPATLVQPVGSPLSLECTVEGTSNPNLYWYRQAAGRGLQLLFYSVGIGQISSEVPQNLSASRPQDRQFILSSKKLLLSDSGFYLCAWSGWTGTGTDTQYFGPGTRLTVL.